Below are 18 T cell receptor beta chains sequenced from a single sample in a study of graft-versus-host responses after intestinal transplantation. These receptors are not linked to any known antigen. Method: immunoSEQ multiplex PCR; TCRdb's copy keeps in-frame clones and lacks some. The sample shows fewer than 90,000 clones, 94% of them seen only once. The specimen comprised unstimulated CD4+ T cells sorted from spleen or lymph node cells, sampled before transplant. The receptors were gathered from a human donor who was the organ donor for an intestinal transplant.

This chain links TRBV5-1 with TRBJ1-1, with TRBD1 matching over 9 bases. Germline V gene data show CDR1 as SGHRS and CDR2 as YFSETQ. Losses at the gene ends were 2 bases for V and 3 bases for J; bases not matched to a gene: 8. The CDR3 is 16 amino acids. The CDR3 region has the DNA TGCGCCAGCAGCTTTGCCGGGACAGGGAAAGACACTGAAGCTTTCTTT. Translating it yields CASSFAGTGKDTEAFF.

CDR3 region: CASRQGLQSNQPQHF. The CDR3 DNA reads TGTGCCAGCCGACAGGGTCTCCAAAGCAATCAGCCCCAGCATTTT. The chain has TRBV28 and TRBJ1-5, with TRBD1 identical over 7 bases. Germline V CDR1 and CDR2: MDHEN, SYDVKM. The CDR3 length is 15 residues. V lost 8 bases, J lost 1 base, and 8 bases stayed unmatched.

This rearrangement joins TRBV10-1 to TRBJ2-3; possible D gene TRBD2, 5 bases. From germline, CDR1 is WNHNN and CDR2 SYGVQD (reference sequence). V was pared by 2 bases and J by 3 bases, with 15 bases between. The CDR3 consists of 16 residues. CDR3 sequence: CASSEVLSGFTDTQYF. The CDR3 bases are TGCGCCAGCAGTGAGGTTCTGTCGGGATTTACAGATACGCAGTATTTT.

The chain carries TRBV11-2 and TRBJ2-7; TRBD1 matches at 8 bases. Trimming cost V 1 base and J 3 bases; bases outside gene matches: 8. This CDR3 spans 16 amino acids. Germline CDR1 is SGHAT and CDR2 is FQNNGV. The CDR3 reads CASSLAPRQGLYEQYF. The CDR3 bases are TGTGCCAGCAGCTTAGCTCCGAGACAGGGGCTCTACGAGCAGTACTTC.

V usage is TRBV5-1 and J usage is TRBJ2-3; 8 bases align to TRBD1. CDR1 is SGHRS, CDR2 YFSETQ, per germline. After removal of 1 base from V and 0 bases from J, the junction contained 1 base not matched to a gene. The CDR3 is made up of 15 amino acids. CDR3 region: CASSLRTGSTDTQYF. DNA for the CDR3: TGCGCCAGCAGCTTGAGGACAGGGAGCACAGATACGCAGTATTTT.

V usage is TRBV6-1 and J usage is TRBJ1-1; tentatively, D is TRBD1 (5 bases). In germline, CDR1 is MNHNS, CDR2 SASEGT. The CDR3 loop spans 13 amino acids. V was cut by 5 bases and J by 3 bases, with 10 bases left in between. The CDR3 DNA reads TGTGCCAGCAGTTATATAGGGGACACTGAAGCTTTCTTT. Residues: CASSYIGDTEAFF.

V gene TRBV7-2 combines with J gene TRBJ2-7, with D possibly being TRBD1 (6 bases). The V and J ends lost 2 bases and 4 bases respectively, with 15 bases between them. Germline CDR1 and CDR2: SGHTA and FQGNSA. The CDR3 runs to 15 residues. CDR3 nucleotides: TGTGCCAGCAGCTTAATTAGGGGCCAGGGGTACGAGCAGTACTTC. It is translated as CASSLIRGQGYEQYF.

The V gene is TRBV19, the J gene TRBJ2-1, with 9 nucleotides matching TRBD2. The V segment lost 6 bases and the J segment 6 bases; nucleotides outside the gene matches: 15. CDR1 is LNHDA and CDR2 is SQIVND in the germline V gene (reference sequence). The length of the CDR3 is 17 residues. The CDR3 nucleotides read TGTGCCAGTAGCCGCCGGGTGAGCGGGAGGCAATTCAATGAGCAGTTCTTC. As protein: CASSRRVSGRQFNEQFF.

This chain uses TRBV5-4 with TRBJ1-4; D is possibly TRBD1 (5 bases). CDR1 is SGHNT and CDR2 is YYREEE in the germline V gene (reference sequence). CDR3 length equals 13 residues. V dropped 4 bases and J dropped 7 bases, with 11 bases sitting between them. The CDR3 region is CASSRAGGEKLFF. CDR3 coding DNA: TGTGCCAGCAGCCGGGCCGGGGGTGAAAAACTGTTTTTT.

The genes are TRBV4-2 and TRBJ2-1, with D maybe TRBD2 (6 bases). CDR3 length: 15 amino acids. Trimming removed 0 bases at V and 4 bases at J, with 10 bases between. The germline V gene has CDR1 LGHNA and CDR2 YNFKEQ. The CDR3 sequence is CASSQDREAYNEQFF. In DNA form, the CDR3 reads TGTGCCAGCAGCCAAGACAGGGAGGCGTACAATGAGCAGTTCTTC.

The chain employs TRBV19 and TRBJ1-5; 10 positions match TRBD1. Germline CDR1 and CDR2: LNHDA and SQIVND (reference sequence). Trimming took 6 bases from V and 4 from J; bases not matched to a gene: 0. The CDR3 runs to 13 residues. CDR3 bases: TGTGCCAGTAGGGGACAGGGGAATCAGCCCCAGCATTTT. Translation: CASRGQGNQPQHF. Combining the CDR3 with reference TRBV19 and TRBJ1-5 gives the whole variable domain DGGITQSPKYLFRKEGQNVTLSCEQNLNHDAMYWYRQDPGQGLRLIYYSQIVNDFQKGDIAEGYSVSREKKESFPLTVTSAQKNPTAFYLCASRGQGNQPQHFGDGTRLSIL.

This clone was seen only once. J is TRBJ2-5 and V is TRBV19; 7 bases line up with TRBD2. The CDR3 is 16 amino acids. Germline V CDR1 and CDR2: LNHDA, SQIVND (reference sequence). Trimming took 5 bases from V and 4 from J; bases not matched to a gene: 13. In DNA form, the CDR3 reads TGTGCCAGTAGTCTCGGCATACTAGCGAGCGGAGAGACCCAGTACTTC. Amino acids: CASSLGILASGETQYF.

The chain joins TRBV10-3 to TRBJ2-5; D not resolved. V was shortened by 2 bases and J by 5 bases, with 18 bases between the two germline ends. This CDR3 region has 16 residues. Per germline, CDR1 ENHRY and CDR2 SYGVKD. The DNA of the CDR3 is TGTGCCATCAGTGAGACGCGTGCTACGGTCGGGGAGACCCAGTACTTC. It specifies CAISETRATVGETQYF.

Here the CDR3 reads CASTRDRISYEQYF. DNA of the CDR3: TGTGCCAGCACCCGGGACAGGATCTCCTACGAGCAGTACTTC. The rearrangement links TRBV6-5 to TRBJ2-7; TRBD1 matches 8 bases. This CDR3 has 14 residues. The trim removed 7 bases at V and 0 bases at J, leaving 5 bases unmatched. Germline V lookup: CDR1 MNHEY, CDR2 SVGAGI.

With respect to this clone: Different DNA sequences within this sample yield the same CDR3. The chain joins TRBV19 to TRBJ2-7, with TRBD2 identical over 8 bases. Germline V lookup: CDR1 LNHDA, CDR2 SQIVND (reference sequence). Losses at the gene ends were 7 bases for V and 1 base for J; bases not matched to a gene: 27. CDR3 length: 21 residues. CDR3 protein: CASIRTPTIHGDRGGSYEQYF. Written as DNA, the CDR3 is TGTGCCAGTATTCGGACTCCAACGATACATGGGGACCGGGGGGGGTCCTACGAGCAGTACTTC. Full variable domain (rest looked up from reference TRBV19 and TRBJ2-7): DGGITQSPKYLFRKEGQNVTLSCEQNLNHDAMYWYRQDPGQGLRLIYYSQIVNDFQKGDIAEGYSVSREKKESFPLTVTSAQKNPTAFYLCASIRTPTIHGDRGGSYEQYFGPGTRLTVT.

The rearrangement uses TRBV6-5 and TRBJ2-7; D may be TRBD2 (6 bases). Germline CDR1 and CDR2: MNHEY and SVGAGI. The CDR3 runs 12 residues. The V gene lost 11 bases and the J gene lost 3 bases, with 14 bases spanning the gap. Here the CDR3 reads CACRDLNYEQYF. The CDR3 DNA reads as TGTGCCTGCCGGGACTTAAACTACGAGCAGTACTTC.

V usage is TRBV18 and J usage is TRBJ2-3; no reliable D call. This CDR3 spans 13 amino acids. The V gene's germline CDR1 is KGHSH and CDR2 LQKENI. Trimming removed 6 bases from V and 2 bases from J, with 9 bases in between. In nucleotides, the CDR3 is TGTGCCAGCTCGCTTGGTAACACAGATACGCAGTATTTT. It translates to CASSLGNTDTQYF.

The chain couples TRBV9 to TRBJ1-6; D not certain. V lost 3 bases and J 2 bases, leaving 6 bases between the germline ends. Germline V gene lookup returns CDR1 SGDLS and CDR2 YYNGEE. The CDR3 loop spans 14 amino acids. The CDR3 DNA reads TGTGCCAGCAGCGCTGAACCCTATAATTCACCCCTCCACTTT. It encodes CASSAEPYNSPLHF.